This is a list of T cell receptor beta chains from one sample in a study of lymphopenia after photon versus proton radiotherapy. The assay was immunoSEQ multiplex PCR, and TCRdb's table has in-frame clones only and misses some. The sample lists some 170,000 clones, roughly nine tenths occurring once. The sample here was peripheral blood, taken from a patient treated with photon-based radiotherapy. These receptors all come from a man aged 45-60 years with gastric cancer. CDR3s include the opening cysteine and the closing phenylalanine or tryptophan. A D gene is named only where the DNA matches it firmly. Where a row states a size, it is once, few, many or the class of an expanded clone; other rows omit it.

J: TRBJ2-7; V: TRBV5-4; D: TRBD2; length: 16; size: -; CDR3: CASSLTGTSGRGEQYF; DNA: TGTGCCAGCAGCTTGACCGGGACTAGCGGGAGAGGCGAGCAGTACTTC
J: TRBJ2-7; V: TRBV5-1; D: TRBD2; length: 15; size: -; CDR3: CASTPGAGGAYEQYF; DNA: TGCGCCAGCACCCCCGGGGCGGGAGGCGCCTACGAGCAGTACTTC
J: TRBJ1-1; V: TRBV18; D: -; length: 15; size: -; CDR3: CASSPRPEMGTEAFF; DNA: TGTGCCAGCTCACCACGGCCGGAGATGGGCACTGAAGCTTTCTTT
J: TRBJ2-2; V: TRBV30; D: -; length: 16; size: -; CDR3: CAWTHAWGANTGELFF; DNA: TGTGCCTGGACCCATGCTTGGGGGGCGAACACCGGGGAGCTGTTTTTT
J: TRBJ1-2; V: TRBV7-2; D: TRBD1; length: 14; size: -; CDR3: CASSSGTGIYGYTF; DNA: TGTGCCAGCAGCTCCGGGACAGGGATCTATGGCTACACCTTC
J: TRBJ2-1; V: TRBV7-9; D: -; length: 13; size: few; CDR3: CASSSSLRDEQFF; DNA: TGTGCCAGCAGCTCAAGTTTAAGGGATGAGCAGTTCTTC
J: TRBJ2-7; V: TRBV10-1; D: TRBD2; length: 13; size: -; CDR3: CASSDGTSGNEAF; DNA: TGCGCCAGCAGCGACGGGACTAGCGGGAATGAAGCCTTC
J: TRBJ2-5; V: TRBV5-1; D: -; length: 17; size: -; CDR3: CASSLVGSAAYQETQYF; DNA: TGCGCCAGCAGCTTGGTAGGGAGTGCAGCATATCAAGAGACCCAGTACTTC
J: TRBJ2-7; V: TRBV29-1; D: TRBD2; length: 13; size: medium-sized; CDR3: CSVALREGVEQYF; DNA: TGCAGCGTTGCATTGCGGGAGGGGGTCGAGCAGTACTTC
J: TRBJ2-7; V: TRBV10-3; D: -; length: 13; size: -; CDR3: CAASHPSSYEQYF; DNA: TGTGCCGCATCCCATCCTAGCTCCTACGAGCAGTACTTC
J: TRBJ2-7; V: TRBV7-8; D: -; length: 13; size: -; CDR3: CASSAGRVYEQYF; DNA: TGTGCCAGCAGCGCGGGAAGGGTCTACGAGCAGTACTTC
J: TRBJ2-3; V: TRBV7-6; D: TRBD2; length: 16; size: -; CDR3: CASSPRTSGPTDTQYF; DNA: TGTGCCAGCAGCCCCAGGACTAGCGGCCCCACAGATACGCAGTATTTT
J: TRBJ2-1; V: TRBV7-2; D: -; length: 16; size: -; CDR3: CASSLGGTLPRNEQFF; DNA: TGTGCCAGCAGCTTAGGGGGTACCCTCCCTAGGAATGAGCAGTTCTTC
J: TRBJ2-7; V: TRBV5-1; D: TRBD2; length: 15; size: -; CDR3: CASSVRLAGDGEQYF; DNA: TGCGCCAGCAGCGTTAGACTAGCGGGAGACGGCGAGCAGTACTTC
J: TRBJ2-1; V: TRBV6-5; D: TRBD1; length: 14; size: -; CDR3: CASSTNRQGREQFF; DNA: TGTGCCAGCAGCACTAACAGACAGGGACGCGAGCAGTTCTTC
J: TRBJ2-5; V: TRBV7-2; D: -; length: 13; size: -; CDR3: CASSSYLQETQYF; DNA: TGTGCCAGCAGCTCCTATCTACAAGAGACCCAGTACTTC
J: TRBJ2-4; V: TRBV19; D: -; length: 14; size: -; CDR3: CASTAGVAKNIQYF; DNA: TGTGCCAGTACGGCGGGCGTAGCCAAAAACATTCAGTACTTC
J: TRBJ2-1; V: TRBV7-8; D: TRBD2; length: 15; size: -; CDR3: CASSFSGMFYNEQFF; DNA: TGTGCCAGCAGCTTCAGCGGGATGTTCTACAATGAGCAGTTCTTC
J: TRBJ2-7; V: TRBV18; D: -; length: 14; size: -; CDR3: CASSPGQSSYEQYF; DNA: TGTGCCAGCTCACCAGGCCAGTCCTCCTACGAGCAGTACTTC
J: TRBJ2-7; V: TRBV6-6; D: -; length: 12; size: -; CDR3: CASSYSGQEQYF; DNA: TGTGCCAGCAGTTACTCAGGGCAAGAGCAGTACTTC
J: TRBJ2-1; V: TRBV11-2; D: TRBD2; length: 15; size: -; CDR3: CASSSWTSGSYEQFF; DNA: TGTGCCAGCAGCTCTTGGACTAGCGGGAGCTATGAGCAGTTCTTC
J: TRBJ2-7; V: TRBV2; D: -; length: 15; size: -; CDR3: CASSLQGYPSYEQYF; DNA: TGTGCCAGCAGTCTTCAGGGATATCCCTCCTACGAGCAGTACTTC
J: TRBJ2-1; V: TRBV7-9; D: -; length: 16; size: -; CDR3: CASSLGGFLGVNEQFF; DNA: TGTGCCAGCAGCTTAGGGGGTTTTTTAGGCGTAAATGAGCAGTTCTTC
J: TRBJ2-5; V: TRBV19; D: -; length: 20; size: -; CDR3: CASSIGPVGGTPFDWETQYF; DNA: TGTGCCAGTAGTATCGGCCCTGTGGGCGGGACCCCCTTTGACTGGGAGACCCAGTACTTC
J: TRBJ2-5; V: TRBV29-1; D: -; length: 12; size: -; CDR3: CSVARAQETQYF; DNA: TGCAGCGTGGCGCGTGCCCAAGAGACCCAGTACTTC
J: TRBJ2-3; V: TRBV19; D: -; length: 14; size: -; CDR3: CATSAGLPTDTQYF; DNA: TGTGCCACCTCAGCCGGACTACCCACAGATACGCAGTATTTT
J: TRBJ2-3; V: TRBV18; D: -; length: 13; size: -; CDR3: CASSRLRTDTQYF; DNA: TGTGCCAGCTCACGGTTGCGGACAGATACGCAGTATTTT
J: TRBJ2-7; V: TRBV5-1; D: -; length: 14; size: once; CDR3: CASSPGTAAGEQYF; DNA: TGCGCCAGCAGCCCAGGGACGGCCGCGGGGGAGCAGTACTTC
J: TRBJ2-7; V: TRBV7-6; D: TRBD2; length: 16; size: -; CDR3: CASSRTSGDYSGEQYF; DNA: TGTGCCAGCAGCAGAACTAGCGGGGACTACTCCGGGGAGCAGTACTTC
J: TRBJ2-1; V: TRBV10-3; D: -; length: 17; size: -; CDR3: CAISESGSGRSYNEQFF; DNA: TGTGCCATCAGTGAGTCGGGTAGCGGCCGCTCCTACAATGAGCAGTTCTTC
J: TRBJ2-7; V: TRBV5-1; D: TRBD2; length: 14; size: -; CDR3: CASRSGLYDYEQYF; DNA: TGCGCCAGCAGGTCGGGACTATATGACTACGAGCAGTACTTC
J: TRBJ2-7; V: TRBV7-2; D: TRBD1; length: 14; size: -; CDR3: CASSLRQGTYEQYF; DNA: TGTGCCAGCAGCCTCCGACAGGGGACCTACGAGCAGTACTTC
J: TRBJ2-7; V: TRBV4-2; D: TRBD1; length: 14; size: -; CDR3: CASSLEQGAYEQYF; DNA: TGTGCCAGCAGCTTGGAGCAGGGGGCCTACGAGCAGTACTTC
J: TRBJ2-1; V: TRBV5-1; D: TRBD2; length: 16; size: few; CDR3: CASSSTGTGGGNEQFF; DNA: TGCGCCAGCAGCAGCACTGGGACGGGAGGTGGTAATGAGCAGTTCTTC
J: TRBJ2-7; V: TRBV9; D: -; length: 13; size: -; CDR3: CASSVGLASEQYF; DNA: TGTGCCAGCAGCGTAGGGCTAGCGAGCGAGCAGTACTTC
J: TRBJ2-1; V: TRBV5-6; D: -; length: 18; size: -; CDR3: CASSLAMREASSYNEQFF; DNA: TGTGCCAGCAGCTTGGCCATGAGAGAGGCCAGCTCCTACAATGAGCAGTTCTTC
J: TRBJ1-1; V: TRBV5-5; D: -; length: 14; size: -; CDR3: CASSLQTSSTEAFF; DNA: TGTGCCAGCAGCTTGCAGACCTCGAGCACTGAAGCTTTCTTT
J: TRBJ2-7; V: TRBV30; D: -; length: 13; size: -; CDR3: CAWSVLGGGEQYF; DNA: TGTGCCTGGAGTGTCTTGGGCGGCGGGGAGCAGTACTTC
J: TRBJ2-3; V: TRBV11-2; D: TRBD2; length: 15; size: once; CDR3: CASSFGLAGQDTQYF; DNA: TGTGCCAGCAGCTTTGGGCTAGCGGGACAAGATACGCAGTATTTT
J: TRBJ1-5; V: TRBV6-1; D: TRBD1; length: 14; size: -; CDR3: CASRETGGRQPQHF; DNA: TGTGCCAGCAGGGAAACAGGGGGCCGACAGCCCCAGCATTTT
J: TRBJ2-3; V: TRBV2; D: -; length: 15; size: -; CDR3: CASSRLVTSTDTQYF; DNA: TGTGCCAGCAGTAGACTAGTTACTAGCACAGATACGCAGTATTTT
J: TRBJ1-1; V: TRBV19; D: TRBD1; length: 14; size: once; CDR3: CASSMGRGRTEAFF; DNA: TGTGCCAGTAGTATGGGGAGGGGGCGTACTGAAGCTTTCTTT
J: TRBJ2-1; V: TRBV11-2; D: -; length: 16; size: few; CDR3: CASRPIRDLSYNEQFF; DNA: TGTGCCAGCAGGCCTATCCGGGACTTGTCCTACAATGAGCAGTTCTTC
J: TRBJ2-2; V: TRBV2; D: TRBD2; length: 16; size: -; CDR3: CASSILSGTSTGELFF; DNA: TGTGCCAGCAGCATCCTTAGCGGGACGAGCACCGGGGAGCTGTTTTTT
J: TRBJ1-2; V: TRBV4-1; D: -; length: 16; size: -; CDR3: CASSPGVPRNSYGYTF; DNA: TGCGCCAGCAGCCCCGGGGTCCCACGGAATAGCTATGGCTACACCTTC
J: TRBJ2-7; V: TRBV2; D: -; length: 14; size: -; CDR3: CASSPGEPGYEQYF; DNA: TGTGCCAGCAGTCCAGGGGAGCCGGGGTACGAGCAGTACTTC
J: TRBJ1-2; V: TRBV5-6; D: TRBD1; length: 14; size: -; CDR3: CASSLAQTGYGYTF; DNA: TGTGCCAGCAGCTTGGCTCAGACAGGGTATGGCTACACCTTC
J: TRBJ2-7; V: TRBV19; D: TRBD1; length: 14; size: -; CDR3: CASSRGQGLDEQYF; DNA: TGTGCCAGCTCCCGTGGACAGGGCCTGGACGAGCAGTACTTC
J: TRBJ2-7; V: TRBV10-3; D: TRBD2; length: 17; size: -; CDR3: CAISESIGLAGGDEQYF; DNA: TGTGCCATCAGTGAGTCGATTGGACTAGCGGGAGGTGACGAGCAGTACTTC
J: TRBJ2-2; V: TRBV19; D: -; length: 14; size: -; CDR3: CASSNGGYTGELFF; DNA: TGTGCCAGTAGTAATGGGGGATACACCGGGGAGCTGTTTTTT
J: TRBJ2-1; V: TRBV4-1; D: TRBD2; length: 18; size: -; CDR3: CASSQVADPSGSSGEQFF; DNA: TGCGCCAGCAGCCAAGTGGCGGACCCTAGCGGGAGTTCGGGTGAGCAGTTCTTC
J: TRBJ1-4; V: TRBV5-1; D: -; length: 14; size: -; CDR3: CASSRGSTEEKLFF; DNA: TGCGCCAGCAGCCGAGGATCGACAGAAGAAAAACTGTTTTTT
J: TRBJ2-7; V: TRBV6-6; D: -; length: 15; size: -; CDR3: CASTFSRGRGEEQYF; DNA: TGTGCCAGCACCTTCTCGCGGGGGCGCGGGGAAGAGCAGTACTTC
J: TRBJ1-2; V: TRBV4-2; D: -; length: 16; size: -; CDR3: CASSQDKTSGYYGYTF; DNA: TGTGCCAGCAGCCAAGATAAGACCTCGGGGTACTATGGCTACACCTTC